These T cell receptor beta chains were read from a single sample in a study of blood T cell repertoires in COVID-19. The assay was immunoSEQ multiplex PCR, and TCRdb's table has in-frame clones only and misses some. The data contain under 350,000 clones, under 90% of them seen just once; the ten biggest clones take up approximately 1.8%. Sequencing used peripheral blood. The receptor source for this set is a woman aged 25 to 39 with COVID-19, enrolled during active disease. CDR3s include the opening cysteine and the closing phenylalanine or tryptophan. D genes are given only for firm matches. Clone size is stated in some rows and not others, as once, few, many or a class when expanded.

TRBD1	-	TRBV3-1/TRBV3-2	TRBJ2-3	CASSQLDREDTQYF	TGTGCCAGCAGCCAATTGGACAGGGAGGATACGCAGTATTTT
TRBD1	-	TRBV11-2	TRBJ2-2	CASSQTKGQTNTGELFF	TGTGCCAGCAGCCAAACTAAGGGACAGACGAACACCGGGGAGCTGTTTTTT
-	once	TRBV30	TRBJ1-5	CAWSPTGNNQPQHF	TGTGCCTGGAGTCCGACGGGAAACAATCAGCCCCAGCATTTT
-	once	TRBV30	TRBJ2-4	CACGVDAKNIQYF	TGTGCCTGCGGGGTGGACGCCAAAAACATTCAGTACTTC
-	-	TRBV6-4	TRBJ2-3	CASSSGTGPDTQYF	TGTGCCAGCAGCAGTGGTACAGGACCAGATACGCAGTATTTT
TRBD2	many	TRBV27	TRBJ2-2	CASMGLADGELFF	TGTGCCAGCATGGGACTAGCCGACGGGGAGCTGTTTTTT
-	few	TRBV6-5	TRBJ1-6	CASRKRQGHSPLHF	TGTGCCAGCAGGAAGAGGCAGGGGCATTCACCCCTCCACTTT
-	once	TRBV6-1	TRBJ1-2	CASSELWGGNYGYTF	TGTGCCAGCAGTGAATTGTGGGGGGGGAACTATGGCTACACCTTC
-	-	TRBV28	TRBJ1-2	CAHAGRGGDYGYTF	TGTGCCCACGCCGGGAGGGGAGGGGACTATGGCTACACCTTC
TRBD1	-	TRBV11-3	TRBJ1-6	CASSLVVWRGHNSPLHF	TGTGCCAGCAGCTTAGTAGTGTGGAGGGGGCATAATTCACCCCTCCACTTT
-	-	TRBV4-2	TRBJ2-7	CASSQDYRAAGHEQYF	TGTGCCAGCAGCCAAGATTACCGCGCTGCAGGTCACGAGCAGTACTTC
-	-	TRBV6-1	TRBJ1-1	CASSQGPLAEAFF	TGTGCCAGCTCGCAGGGCCCCTTGGCTGAAGCTTTCTTT
TRBD1	once	TRBV18	TRBJ2-4	CASSLGQTLAKNIQYF	TGTGCCAGCTCATTGGGACAGACACTAGCCAAAAACATTCAGTACTTC
TRBD1	few	TRBV5-5	TRBJ1-5	CASSLQTGIGQPQHF	TGTGCCAGCAGCTTGCAGACAGGGATAGGTCAGCCCCAGCATTTT
-	-	TRBV24-1	TRBJ2-3	CATSPTASTDTQYF	TGTGCCACCAGCCCGACAGCTAGCACAGATACGCAGTATTTT
-	few	TRBV6-6	TRBJ1-2	CASSYEGAYGYTF	TGTGCCAGCAGTTACGAGGGAGCCTATGGCTACACCTTC
TRBD1	-	TRBV3-1/TRBV3-2	TRBJ2-5	CASSHSDRGNQETQYF	TGTGCCAGCAGCCACTCGGACAGGGGGAACCAAGAGACCCAGTACTTC
TRBD1	-	TRBV5-6	TRBJ2-3	CASSWDRGTDTQYF	TGTGCCAGCAGCTGGGACAGGGGCACAGATACGCAGTATTTT
-	-	TRBV14	TRBJ1-5	CASSKGGGSQPQHF	TGTGCCAGCAGCAAGGGAGGGGGGTCTCAGCCCCAGCATTTT
-	-	TRBV11-2	TRBJ2-7	CASTGLSTYEQYF	TGTGCCAGCACCGGACTATCCACCTACGAGCAGTACTTC
TRBD1	-	TRBV28	TRBJ2-5	CASSPREGQRQETQYF	TGTGCCAGCAGTCCACGAGAGGGACAGAGGCAAGAGACCCAGTACTTC
-	-	TRBV19	TRBJ2-3	CASSTSGRRGTQYF	TGTGCCAGTAGTACCTCGGGGCGGCGGGGTACGCAGTATTTT
TRBD1	once	TRBV13	TRBJ2-3	CASGTGDTQYF	TGTGCCAGCGGGACAGGGGATACGCAGTATTTT
-	-	TRBV19	TRBJ2-2	CASSIKSGGLNTGELFF	TGTGCCAGTAGTATAAAATCCGGGGGGCTTAACACCGGGGAGCTGTTTTTT
-	-	TRBV6-2/TRBV6-3	TRBJ2-1	CASSYSAGMYNEQFF	TGTGCCAGCAGTTACTCGGCGGGAATGTACAATGAGCAGTTCTTC
TRBD2	-	TRBV5-1	TRBJ2-1	CASSILAGEGNEQFF	TGCGCCAGCAGCATACTAGCGGGGGAAGGGAATGAGCAGTTCTTC
TRBD1	-	TRBV10-3	TRBJ1-4	CATGEGQGVEKLFF	TGTGCCACGGGTGAGGGACAGGGGGTTGAAAAACTGTTTTTT
TRBD1	-	TRBV19	TRBJ1-4	CASSNPFEDRGNEKLFF	TGTGCCAGTAGCAACCCCTTCGAGGACAGGGGGAATGAAAAACTGTTTTTT
-	-	TRBV27	TRBJ1-5	CASSPDTNQPQHF	TGTGCCAGCAGCCCTGACACGAATCAGCCCCAGCATTTT
-	-	TRBV4-3	TRBJ1-5	CASSLEYFSNQPQHF	TGCGCCAGCAGCTTGGAGTATTTTAGCAATCAGCCCCAGCATTTT
TRBD2	-	TRBV9	TRBJ2-2	CASSASLAGALRGELFF	TGTGCCAGCAGCGCGTCACTAGCGGGGGCACTTCGGGGGGAGCTGTTTTTT